The source of this TCR beta chain is a study of blood T cells in healthy people across ages. The donors, healthy Caucasians from Russia, were aged about 6 to 90. Total RNA amounts of at least 5.5 micrograms were extracted per sample. The second PCR ran roughly 6 to 11 cycles with a sample-barcoded 5' primer and J-beta primers. TCRdb reprocessed the 5' RACE reads via MiXCR and lists one record per CDR3 protein. Among 800,000 to 950,000 distinct CDR3 sequences listed, roughly 50% were seen once. In this sample, this clonotype turned up many times. CDR1 and CDR2 (germline): SGHRS, YFSETQ. The CDR3 runs 13 residues. The V gene lost 0 bases and the J gene lost 14 bases, with 14 bases spanning the gap.

This receptor was obtained from a man between 25 and 39 years old in good health. The genes are TRBV5-1 and TRBJ1-4; unclear D gene. The sample was blood. The CDR3 nucleotides are TGCGCCAGCAGCTTGGGAATGAGTTTGGATCTGTTTTTT. Translation: CASSLGMSLDLFF.